A selection of T cell receptor beta chains follows, all from one sample in a study of cytomegalovirus exposure and HLA in healthy donors. The protocol was immunoSEQ multiplex PCR, while the TCRdb copy is restricted to in-frame clones and leaves out a portion. This table holds 90,000 to 95,000 clones, over 70% found once. Input material: PBMCs. The receptors were sampled from a girl aged 2-10 years in good health and CMV-seropositive. CDR3s include the opening cysteine and the closing phenylalanine or tryptophan. D genes are given only for firm matches. Size values are once, few and many counts, or a class for expanded clones, and some rows have none.

TGTGCCAGCATGGAGGAGACCCAGTACTTC CASMEETQYF TRBJ2-5 TRBV2 . .
TGTGCCAGCTCCCTAGGGGGCGGGACGGATACGCAGTATTTT CASSLGGGTDTQYF TRBJ2-3 TRBV9 . .
TGTGCCAGCAGCAGGGGGCCCGAGACCCAGTACTTC CASSRGPETQYF TRBJ2-5 TRBV28 TRBD1 .
TGTGCCAGCAGACACACAGGGGGCACAGATACGCAGTATTTT CASRHTGGTDTQYF TRBJ2-3 TRBV28 TRBD1 few
TGCGCCAGCAGCCTGGACCAGGGCACTGAAGCTTTCTTT CASSLDQGTEAFF TRBJ1-1 TRBV5-1 . .
TGTGCCAGCAGCTTAAGAAGGGGCTCCTCGAACACTGAAGCTTTCTTT CASSLRRGSSNTEAFF TRBJ1-1 TRBV13 . .
TGTGCCGCCAGACAGGCGAACACTGAAGCTTTCTTT CAARQANTEAFF TRBJ1-1 TRBV27 . once
TGTGCCAGCAGTTCGCCCCGTGGGCAGCACTACGAGCAGTACTTC CASSSPRGQHYEQYF TRBJ2-7 TRBV28 . .
TGTGCCAGCAGCTTTACTAGCGGGAGCACAGATACGCAGTATTTT CASSFTSGSTDTQYF TRBJ2-3 TRBV7-9 TRBD2 .
TGTGCCAGCAGTTTGTTGGGGACAGGGGGATGGGATCAGCCCCAGCATTTT CASSLLGTGGWDQPQHF TRBJ1-5 TRBV28 TRBD1 .
TGTGCCAGCAGCCAGCTACAGGCACGGCGTCAGCCCCAGCATTTT CASSQLQARRQPQHF TRBJ1-5 TRBV21-1 . .
TGTGCCAGTGGGACAGGGACTAACTATGGCTACACCTTC CASGTGTNYGYTF TRBJ1-2 TRBV9 TRBD1 few
TGCGCCAGCAGCGCAAACAACGCTGCTGATTTGAAGGGGGCGGCTAACTATGGCTACACCTTC CASSANNAADLKGAANYGYTF TRBJ1-2 TRBV5-1 TRBD1 .
TGTGCCATCAGAGGTAACGGTGGTTCGAGGACTGAAGCTTTCTTT CAIRGNGGSRTEAFF TRBJ1-1 TRBV10-3 . few
TGTGCCAGCAGTTACGGACAGCAGCCGGGGGAGCAGTACTTC CASSYGQQPGEQYF TRBJ2-7 TRBV6-5 . .
TGTGCCAGCAGCCGACGGGCGGGGAACACTGAAGCTTTCTTT CASSRRAGNTEAFF TRBJ1-1 TRBV27 . once
TGCGCCAGCAGCCAAGTGACAGGTCCCTACGAGCAGTACTTC CASSQVTGPYEQYF TRBJ2-7 TRBV4-3 . once
TGTGCCTGGAGTTGGAGGTATAATGAAAAACTGTTTTTT CAWSWRYNEKLFF TRBJ1-4 TRBV30 . few
TGTGCCAGCAGTTTTAGGGCCACACTAGCGGCCTACAATGAGCAGTTCTTC CASSFRATLAAYNEQFF TRBJ2-1 TRBV27 TRBD2 .
TGTGCCAGCAGTTCGGAGGGGGCCCCCAACGAGCAGTTCTTC CASSSEGAPNEQFF TRBJ2-1 TRBV6-5 . .
TGTGCCAGCAGTGAAATAGGGGCGTCGGGGCAGTACTTC CASSEIGASGQYF TRBJ2-7 TRBV6-1 . .
TGCGCCAGCAGCTTGCGACAGGCGGACTACGAGCAGTACTTC CASSLRQADYEQYF TRBJ2-7 TRBV5-1 . few
TGTGCCAGCAGCGTAAATCTGGGGGCAGGGCCCTTTAGCTATGGCTACACCTTC CASSVNLGAGPFSYGYTF TRBJ1-2 TRBV9 . .
TGTGCTAGCAGCTTAGTGCAGAATCCGCCCGGGGAGCTGTTTTTT CASSLVQNPPGELFF TRBJ2-2 TRBV7-7 . .
TGCGCCAGCAGCCAAGATCAAACCACAGCCTACACCGGGGAGCTGTTTTTT CASSQDQTTAYTGELFF TRBJ2-2 TRBV4-3 . .
TGTGCCAGCAGTGACGCAGGGGCTAGCAATCAGCCCCAGCATTTT CASSDAGASNQPQHF TRBJ1-5 TRBV2 . .
TGTGCCAGCAGTCTTGCGCGGTCTAACTATGGCTACACCTTC CASSLARSNYGYTF TRBJ1-2 TRBV28 . .
TGTGCCAGCAGCCGTACTCCTATCCCGGGCTATGGCTACACCTTC CASSRTPIPGYGYTF TRBJ1-2 TRBV6-5 . .
TGTGCCAGCAGCTCGAAACAGCTTTGGTTGTCTGGAAACACCATATATTTT CASSSKQLWLSGNTIYF TRBJ1-3 TRBV28 . .